This paragraph covers one T cell receptor (beta chain) sequence. Germline assignment: CDR1 MNHEY and CDR2 SVGAGI. V lost 0 bases and J 6 bases, leaving 17 bases between the germline ends. The CDR3 is made up of 16 amino acids. The data were obtained in a study of shared T cell receptors in the human thymus. Profiled with immunoSEQ multiplex PCR; TCRdb holds only in-frame clones, not every one. The sample contains 500,000 to 850,000 clones, around 87% of which appear only once. The sample also formed part of further work on human thymus T cells. As reported in that work: Corrective heart surgery yielded the resections from which the thymus tissue came. Thymic repertoires of unrelated individuals were reported in related research to overlap highly.

The material sequenced was thymocytes. This receptor was identified in a boy younger than two with a congenital heart defect. The chain recombines TRBV6-5 with TRBJ1-1, with no clear D. The CDR3 DNA is TGTGCCAGCAGTTACTCGAGGGATGGCACGGGCTCTGAAGCTTTCTTT. Its protein is CASSYSRDGTGSEAFF.